This entry lists 13 T cell receptor beta chains sequenced from one sample in a study of blood T cell repertoires in COVID-19. The assay was immunoSEQ multiplex PCR, and TCRdb's table has in-frame clones only and misses some. The sample holds tens of thousands of clones; approximately 78% are singletons and the top ten take under 6.5%. Sequenced: PBMCs or T cells enriched from blood (not recorded which). The receptor set was obtained from a woman between 45 and 60 years old with acute COVID-19.

V usage is TRBV6-2 or TRBV6-3 and J usage is TRBJ1-1, with D perhaps TRBD1 (5 bases). Germline V gives CDR1 MNHEY, CDR2 SVGEGT. The CDR3 contains 14 residues. Between the trimmed V and J ends, which lost 0 bases and 4 bases, there was a span of 9 bases. Written as DNA, the CDR3 is TGTGCCAGCAGTTACTCACGGGGGACCACTGAAGCTTTCTTT. Translating it yields CASSYSRGTTEAFF.

The rearrangement uses TRBV2 and TRBJ2-7; perhaps TRBD1 as D (6 bases). V dropped 10 bases and J dropped 4 bases, with 17 bases sitting between them. The CDR3 contains 13 residues. Germline V gives CDR1 SNHLY, CDR2 FYNNEI. The CDR3 spells CATSLGQQYEQYF. CDR3 nucleotide sequence: TGTGCCACCAGCCTCGGACAGCAGTACGAGCAGTACTTC.

This clone has a handful of counts. The V gene is TRBV2, the J gene TRBJ2-7; a possible D gene is TRBD2 (7 bases). The CDR3 is made up of 14 amino acids. The V gene lost 7 bases and the J gene lost 3 bases, with 16 bases spanning the gap. CDR1 and CDR2 (germline): SNHLY, FYNNEI. CDR3 residues: CASMRGGGLYEQYF. The CDR3 DNA reads TGTGCCAGCATGAGGGGGGGCGGACTCTACGAGCAGTACTTC.

The chain has TRBV25-1 and TRBJ1-2; TRBD1 might be the D (5 bases). CDR3 length: 14 residues. Germline CDR1 and CDR2: MGHDK and SYGVNS. V lost 7 bases and J 2 bases, leaving 14 bases between the germline ends. The CDR3 DNA is TGTGCCAGCACCTCCTTGGGGGGGAACTATGGCTACACCTTC. Protein: CASTSLGGNYGYTF.

This chain connects TRBV2 to TRBJ2-4; 9 bases map to TRBD2. The V segment lost 7 bases and the J segment 6 bases; nucleotides outside the gene matches: 4. This CDR3 is built from 13 residues. Germline lookup yields CDR1 SNHLY and CDR2 FYNNEI. CDR3 nucleotide sequence: TGTGCCAGCAAGGGGACTAGCCTAAACATTCAGTACTTC. Its translation: CASKGTSLNIQYF. Full variable domain (missing parts from reference TRBV2 and TRBJ2-4): EPEVTQTPSHQVTQMGQEVILRCVPISNHLYFYWYRQILGQKVEFLVSFYNNEISEKSEIFDDQFSVERPDGSNFTLKIRSTKLEDSAMYFCASKGTSLNIQYFGAGTRLSVL.

The V gene is TRBV4-2, the J gene TRBJ2-1; TRBD2 agrees at 14 bases. Per germline, CDR1 LGHNA and CDR2 YNFKEQ. The V segment lost 3 bases and the J segment 4 bases; nucleotides outside the gene matches: 8. The CDR3 is made up of 18 amino acids. DNA for the CDR3: TGTGCCAGCAGCCACGTCGGGACTAGCGGGGGTGGGTACAATGAGCAGTTCTTC. Its translation is CASSHVGTSGGGYNEQFF.

This chain connects TRBV15 to TRBJ2-1; 12 bases are a match to TRBD2. Germline V gives CDR1 LNHNV, CDR2 YYDKDF (reference sequence). V was clipped by 3 bases and J by 9 bases; unmatched bases: 9. The CDR3 covers 16 residues. CDR3 protein: CATSRESPGLAGEQFF. The CDR3 DNA is TGTGCCACCAGCAGGGAATCTCCGGGACTAGCGGGTGAGCAGTTCTTC.

This chain connects TRBV2 to TRBJ1-2, with 10 positions matching TRBD1. The germline gives CDR1 SNHLY, CDR2 FYNNEI. J was trimmed by 8 bases and V by 5 bases; bases with no gene match: 8. The CDR3 spans 14 residues. The CDR3 protein is CASSTGQGGWGYTF. As DNA, the CDR3 is TGTGCCAGCAGTACTGGACAGGGGGGATGGGGCTACACCTTC.

The gene calls are TRBV4-1 and TRBJ1-5; the match to TRBD1 covers 7 bases. Trimming removed 1 base from V and 4 bases from J; junction bases left unmatched: 4. The germline V gene has CDR1 MGHRA and CDR2 YSYEKL. The length of the CDR3 is 15 residues. CDR3 bases: TGCGCCAGCAGCCAAGTAGGGGGCGCGAATCAGCCCCAGCATTTT. Its protein is CASSQVGGANQPQHF.

This clone came up a few times. The J gene is TRBJ2-3, the V gene TRBV5-1, with 9 bases fitting TRBD2. Germline CDR1 is SGHRS and CDR2 is YFSETQ. The V gene end was trimmed by 1 base and the J gene end by 5 bases; junction bases not matched to a gene: 5. The CDR3 is 15 residues long. The CDR3 region has the DNA TGCGCCAGCAGCTTGAACCCTAGCGGGGAAGATACGCAGTATTTT. This codes for CASSLNPSGEDTQYF.

The V call is TRBV6-2 or TRBV6-3, the J call TRBJ2-7, with a weak D call TRBD2 (7 bases). The CDR3 contains 16 residues. V was pared by 0 bases and J by 4 bases, with 16 bases between. The V gene's germline CDR1 is MNHEY and CDR2 SVGEGT. The CDR3 loop reads CASSYSERGGPYEQYF. The CDR3 bases are TGTGCCAGCAGTTACTCTGAGAGGGGGGGCCCGTACGAGCAGTACTTC.

The CDR3, as DNA: TGTGCCAGCTTTCCCCGGGGACAGGGTAATCAGCCCCAGCATTTT. Translated: CASFPRGQGNQPQHF. The V gene is TRBV6-6, the J gene TRBJ1-5, with 9 bases fitting TRBD1. Germline V lookup: CDR1 MNHNY, CDR2 SVGAGI (reference sequence). J gave up 4 bases and V 8 bases, and 9 bases lay outside the gene matches. There are 15 residues in the CDR3.

J is TRBJ1-1 and V is TRBV7-2, with 9 bases that match TRBD1. CDR3 length equals 15 residues. V was pared by 5 bases and J by 1 base, with 5 bases of the junction left unmatched. Per germline, CDR1 SGHTA and CDR2 FQGNSA. CDR3 region: CASSLGQGWNTEAFF. The CDR3 DNA is TGTGCCAGCAGCCTAGGACAGGGGTGGAACACTGAAGCTTTCTTT.